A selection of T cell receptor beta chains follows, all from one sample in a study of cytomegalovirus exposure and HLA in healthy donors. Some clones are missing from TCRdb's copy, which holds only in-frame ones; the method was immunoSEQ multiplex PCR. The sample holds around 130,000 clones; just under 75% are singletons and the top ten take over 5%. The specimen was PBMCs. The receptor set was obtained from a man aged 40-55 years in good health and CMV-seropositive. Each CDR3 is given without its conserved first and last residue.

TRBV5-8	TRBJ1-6	ASSLRDRGNSPLH
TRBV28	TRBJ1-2	ASRIVKAGAGYT
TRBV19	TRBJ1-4	ASSIGTAVNEKLF
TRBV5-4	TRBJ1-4	ASSSQGAKSTNEKLF
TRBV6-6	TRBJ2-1	ASSYLSNEQF
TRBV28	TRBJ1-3	ASSSSGWSSGNTIY
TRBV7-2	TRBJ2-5	ASSRPRGLETQY
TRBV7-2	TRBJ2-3	ASSRRASGGVMADTQY
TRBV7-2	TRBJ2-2	ASSLVDSGGAAGELF
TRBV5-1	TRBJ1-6	ASSEGQGSSPLH
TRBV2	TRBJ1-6	ASSERGPYNSPLH
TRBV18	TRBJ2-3	ASSPPGLAGGTDTQY
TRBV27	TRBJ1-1	ATSGQGNTEAF
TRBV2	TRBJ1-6	ASSLDSSSYNSPLH
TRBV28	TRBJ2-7	ASIVSGTSSEQY
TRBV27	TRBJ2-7	ASSMYGTSFLSEQY
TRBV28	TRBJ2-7	ASSLLRRAYEQY
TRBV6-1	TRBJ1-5	ASQPQGGGNQPQH
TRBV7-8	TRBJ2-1	ASRTSLNEQF
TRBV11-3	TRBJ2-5	ASSPSVQETQY
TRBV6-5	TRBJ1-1	ASSYTGGTTEAF
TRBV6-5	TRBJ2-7	ASSQTGDHEQY
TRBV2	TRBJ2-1	ASTVRRSSYNEQL
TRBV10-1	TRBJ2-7	ASSESAGGSVLYEQY
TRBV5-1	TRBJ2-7	ASSTLTGDIYEQY
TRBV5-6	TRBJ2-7	ASRAGTSAYEQY
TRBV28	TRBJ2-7	ASSLGPRLAGRYEQY
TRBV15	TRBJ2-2	ATSKPRGGQVVGELF
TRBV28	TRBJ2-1	ASSLAGAYNEQF
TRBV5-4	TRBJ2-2	ASSPGLANTGELF
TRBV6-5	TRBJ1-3	ASCRGGPGNTIY
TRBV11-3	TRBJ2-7	ASSLAGGPPGTYEQY
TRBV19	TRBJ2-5	ATAVLDRGRETQY
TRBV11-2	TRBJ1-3	ASSLGTGSNGNTIY
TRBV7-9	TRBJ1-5	ASSSQGDQPQH
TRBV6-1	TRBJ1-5	ASIPGRNQPQH
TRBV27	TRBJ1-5	ASSLTFARTVLGNQPQH
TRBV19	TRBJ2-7	ASSPGTPPYEQY
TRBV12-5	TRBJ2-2	ASGLDRGFTGELF
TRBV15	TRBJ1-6	ATSNRGRNSPLH
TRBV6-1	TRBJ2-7	ASSPQGFFNEQY
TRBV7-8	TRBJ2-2	ASISAGGTGELF
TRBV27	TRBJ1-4	ASSSLTGANEKLF
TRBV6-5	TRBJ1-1	ASSRGQGGDTEAF
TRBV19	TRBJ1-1	ASRSRGAEAF